The present entry profiles one T cell receptor (beta chain) with its context. Its cognate antigen is unknown. There are 14 residues in the CDR3. V lost 4 bases to trimming and J lost 4 bases, with 13 bases between them. The data originate from a study of response to subunit inactivated influenza vaccine. Study-level results: With each seasonal influenza vaccination, the authors suggested, few new T cells are recruited.

TCRdb analysed the RT-PCR reads with MiXCR anew, one entry per CDR3 protein. Of about 700,000 distinct CDR3 sequences in the sample, 14% were seen once. This chain connects TRBV12-3 or TRBV12-4 to TRBJ1-1; D uncertain. Sequences were derived from PBMCs from blood, sampled approximately 15 days before vaccination. The source is a man aged 45-60 years who received an inactivated influenza vaccine. The CDR3 nucleotides read TGTGCCAGCAGTTCCTGGACGGGTCGCACTGAAGCTTTCTTT. Translating gives CASSSWTGRTEAFF.